The rows below give T cell receptor beta chains drawn from one sample of a study of technical replicates of blood from a few donors. Produced via immunoSEQ multiplex PCR; TCRdb's table is partial and in-frame only. The sample yields fewer than 85,000 clones, roughly 94% seen once. The sequenced sample was T cells isolated from PBMCs. Source of these receptors: a human donor in good health. Each CDR3 is given with its conserved first and last residue. A D gene is named only where the DNA matches it firmly. Expanded clones get a size class; other rows say once, few or many, or leave the size out.

TRBJ1-1 | - | TRBV7-9 | - | CASRQTGMNTEAFF | TGTGCCAGCAGACAAACAGGGATGAACACTGAAGCTTTCTTT
TRBJ2-7 | - | TRBV29-1 | - | CSVERGSSYEQYF | TGCAGCGTCGAGAGGGGGAGCTCCTACGAGCAGTACTTC
TRBJ2-5 | - | TRBV5-4 | - | CASSGGSEETQYF | TGTGCCAGCAGCGGGGGGTCCGAAGAGACCCAGTACTTC
TRBJ2-7 | TRBD2 | TRBV9 | - | CASSVGTSGASYEQYF | TGTGCCAGCAGCGTCGGGACTAGCGGGGCTTCCTACGAGCAGTACTTC
TRBJ2-2 | - | TRBV29-1 | - | CSVKQGGDTGELFF | TGCAGCGTTAAGCAAGGGGGTGACACCGGGGAGCTGTTTTTT
TRBJ2-3 | - | TRBV5-1 | - | CASSLGTYGTDTQYF | TGCGCCAGCAGCCTGGGGACTTACGGCACAGATACGCAGTATTTT
TRBJ1-1 | - | TRBV6-5 | once | CASSYIGARNTEAFF | TGTGCCAGCAGTTACATTGGGGCGAGGAACACTGAAGCTTTCTTT
TRBJ2-6 | - | TRBV4-2 | - | CASSQEFPGAGANVLTF | TGTGCCAGCAGCCAAGAGTTTCCGGGAGCTGGGGCCAACGTCCTGACTTTC
TRBJ1-2 | - | TRBV6-1 | - | CASSEALQGSGYGYTF | TGTGCCAGCAGTGAAGCGCTTCAGGGGTCAGGATATGGCTACACCTTC
TRBJ1-1 | - | TRBV11-2 | few | CASSFPVNTEAFF | TGTGCCAGCAGCTTTCCAGTTAACACTGAAGCTTTCTTT
TRBJ2-6 | - | TRBV6-5 | - | CASMVIRVGANVLTF | TGTGCCAGCATGGTTATCAGGGTTGGGGCCAACGTCCTGACTTTC
TRBJ2-3 | TRBD2 | TRBV7-8 | - | CASSLSGLAGDATDTQYF | TGTGCCAGCAGCTTATCGGGACTAGCGGGAGACGCCACAGATACGCAGTATTTT
TRBJ1-5 | - | TRBV6-6 | - | CASSAGVSNQPQHF | TGTGCCAGCAGTGCAGGGGTGAGCAATCAGCCCCAGCATTTT
TRBJ1-5 | TRBD1 | TRBV28 | - | CASSLGTGLFLSNQPQHF | TGTGCCAGCAGTCTCGGGACAGGGTTGTTCTTGAGCAATCAGCCCCAGCATTTT
TRBJ2-7 | - | TRBV19 | - | CASSEFGQSLYEQYF | TGTGCCAGTAGTGAGTTTGGACAGAGCCTCTACGAGCAGTACTTC
TRBJ2-2 | - | TRBV25-1 | - | CASSDFYRADTGELFF | TGTGCCAGCAGCGACTTTTACAGGGCGGACACCGGGGAGCTGTTTTTT
TRBJ2-2 | - | TRBV4-1 | - | CASSQIGMGTGKTTGELFF | TGCGCCAGCAGCCAAATCGGGATGGGTACAGGGAAGACCACCGGGGAGCTGTTTTTT
TRBJ1-2 | - | TRBV18 | - | CASSPGSNYGYTF | TGTGCCAGCTCACCAGGGAGTAACTATGGCTACACCTTC
TRBJ1-1 | - | TRBV6-1 | - | CASSGWRNTEAFF | TGTGCCAGCAGTGGGTGGAGGAACACTGAAGCTTTCTTT
TRBJ1-1 | - | TRBV7-9 | - | CASSVGRETEAFF | TGTGCCAGCAGCGTAGGACGGGAGACTGAAGCTTTCTTT
TRBJ2-2 | - | TRBV7-3 | - | CASSLRGTGELFF | TGTGCCAGCAGCTTACGGGGTACCGGGGAGCTGTTTTTT
TRBJ2-7 | - | TRBV18 | - | CASSHGYEQYF | TGTGCCAGCTCACACGGCTACGAGCAGTACTTC
TRBJ1-1 | - | TRBV7-9 | - | CASSLVGGNTEAFF | TGTGCCAGCAGCTTAGTAGGCGGAAACACTGAAGCTTTCTTT
TRBJ2-1 | - | TRBV9 | - | CASRGLKNEQFF | TGTGCCAGCAGAGGACTGAAAAATGAGCAGTTCTTC